This record covers a single T cell receptor beta chain. Sequencing used immunoSEQ multiplex PCR; TCRdb keeps in-frame clones, though not all of them. The table shows 8,500 to 10,000 clones, with roughly two thirds occurring only once. These data belong to a study of coeliac disease. V lost 5 bases to trimming and J lost 7 bases; unmatched junction nucleotides: 11. The CDR3 spans 16 residues. Germline lookup yields CDR1 SGHTA and CDR2 FQGNSA. Material for sequencing was lamina propria lymphocytes from the gut. The receptor was derived from a woman aged 55-70 years with celiac disease. This chain joins TRBV7-2 and TRBJ1-6; TRBD1 matches 7 bases. The CDR3 loop is CASSQTTGAMNSPLHF. CDR3 DNA: TGTGCCAGCAGCCAAACTACAGGGGCAATGAATTCACCCCTCCACTTT.